The 22 T cell receptor beta chains reported below all come from one sample, sequenced in a study of cytomegalovirus exposure and HLA in healthy donors. The PCR used 60 Vbeta and 13 Jbeta primers. Measured with immunoSEQ multiplex PCR; TCRdb has only the in-frame clones, and not every one. The table shows more than 50,000 clones, with around 75% occurring only once. Sequencing was done on a sample of PBMCs. These receptors all come from a woman aged 40 to 50 in good health and CMV-seropositive.

The V gene is TRBV9, the J gene TRBJ2-1, with 8 bases that match TRBD2. Germline CDR1 is SGDLS and CDR2 is YYNGEE. This CDR3 is 16 amino acids long. V trimming: 0 bases; J trimming: 6 bases; junction bases outside the gene matches: 8. CDR3 bases: TGTGCCAGCAGCGTAGGGAGCGGGGGCCGCTTCAATGAGCAGTTCTTC. It encodes CASSVGSGGRFNEQFF. The variable domain in full, completed from reference TRBV9 and TRBJ2-1, reads DSGVTQTPKHLITATGQRVTLRCSPRSGDLSVYWYQQSLDQGLQFLIQYYNGEERAKGNILERFSAQQFPDLHSELNLSSLELGDSALYFCASSVGSGGRFNEQFFGPGTRLTVL.

V and J are TRBV11-1 and TRBJ2-7, with 7 bases identical to TRBD2. The CDR3 consists of 15 residues. Germline V gives CDR1 SGHAT, CDR2 FQDESV (reference sequence). After removal of 2 bases from V and 4 bases from J, the junction contained 8 bases not matched to a gene. The CDR3: CASSLLVGEGYEQYF. CDR3 sequence (DNA): TGTGCCAGCAGCTTACTGGTCGGGGAGGGATACGAGCAGTACTTC.

The rearrangement uses TRBV5-5 and TRBJ1-2, with TRBD1 as a possible D gene (5 bases). Per germline, CDR1 SGHKS and CDR2 YYEKEE (reference sequence). Between the trimmed V and J ends, which lost 4 bases and 4 bases, there was a span of 11 bases. CDR3 length equals 13 residues. CDR3: CASSVTAPYGYTF. CDR3 sequence (DNA): TGTGCCAGCAGCGTGACAGCCCCCTATGGCTACACCTTC.

The rearrangement joins TRBV18 to TRBJ1-2; D may be TRBD1 (5 bases). This CDR3 has 15 amino acids. V was shortened by 2 bases and J by 8 bases, with 18 bases between the two germline ends. The germline gives CDR1 KGHSH, CDR2 LQKENI. This CDR3 is CASSPNLAGEMGYTF. CDR3 coding DNA: TGTGCCAGCTCACCAAATCTGGCGGGGGAGATGGGCTACACCTTC.

The rearrangement uses TRBV9 and TRBJ1-3; TRBD1 matches 9 bases. CDR1 and CDR2 from the germline V gene are SGDLS and YYNGEE. The CDR3 covers 16 residues. V lost 3 bases, J lost 3 bases, and 7 bases stayed unmatched. Here the CDR3 DNA reads TGTGCCAGCAGCGGGGGGGACAGGGAATTTGGAAACACCATATATTTT. It is translated as CASSGGDREFGNTIYF.

The chain carries TRBV5-1 and TRBJ2-3; D may be TRBD1 (6 bases). The CDR3 is 19 amino acids. CDR1 SGHRS and CDR2 YFSETQ come from the germline V gene. V lost 4 bases to trimming and J lost 3 bases, with 27 bases between them. The CDR3 here is CASSPAIGYRAGGTDTQYF. Written as DNA, the CDR3 is TGCGCCAGCAGCCCGGCGATCGGATACAGGGCCGGTGGGACAGATACGCAGTATTTT.

The genes are TRBV11-3 and TRBJ2-1, with TRBD1 as a possible D gene (6 bases). Germline loops: CDR1 SGHNT, CDR2 YENEEA. The V end was cut by 5 bases, the J end by 9 bases, with 17 bases between. The CDR3 consists of 14 residues. The CDR3 DNA sequence: TGTGCCAGCAGCCCAGGGACAAGTTCCCCTGAGCAGTTCTTC. Amino acids: CASSPGTSSPEQFF.

The V and J genes are TRBV11-2 and TRBJ2-7; perhaps TRBD1 as D (5 bases). The length of the CDR3 is 13 residues. CDR1 is SGHAT and CDR2 is FQNNGV in the germline V gene. Trimming took off 3 bases at V and 3 bases at J, with 9 bases between the two ends. This chain's CDR3 is CASSLDTNYEQYF. CDR3 DNA: TGTGCCAGCAGCTTGGACACCAACTACGAGCAGTACTTC.

The rearrangement joins TRBV29-1 to TRBJ2-2; no firm D call. CDR1 SQVTM and CDR2 ANQGSEA come from the germline V gene. The CDR3 runs to 15 residues. V lost 5 bases to trimming and J lost 2 bases, with 15 bases between them. CDR3 nucleotides: TGCAGCGTTAGTCGAGGTAGAGCCAACACCGGGGAGCTGTTTTTT. As protein: CSVSRGRANTGELFF.

A few counts support this clone. The J gene is TRBJ1-4, the V gene TRBV30, with D hard to call. Germline CDR1 GTSNPN, CDR2 SVGIG (reference sequence). The CDR3 consists of 15 residues. Trimming shortened V by 0 bases and J by 1 base, and 9 bases separated the two germline ends. The CDR3 loop reads CAWSVLRGTNEKLFF. The DNA for the CDR3 is TGTGCCTGGAGTGTACTTCGGGGAACTAATGAAAAACTGTTTTTT.

The chain carries TRBV5-4 and TRBJ1-2; D remains unclear. V was cut by 4 bases and J by 5 bases, with 21 bases left in between. Germline assignment: CDR1 SGHNT and CDR2 YYREEE (reference sequence). This CDR3 is built from 16 residues. CDR3 protein: CASSEAQAGTVYGYTF. The CDR3, as DNA: TGTGCCAGCAGCGAAGCCCAGGCAGGCACGGTTTATGGCTACACCTTC.

DNA of the CDR3: TGTGCCAGCAGTAAGCTCGGAGGAGATCAGCCCCAGCATTTT. Translating it yields CASSKLGGDQPQHF. The chain joins TRBV6-5 to TRBJ1-5; no clear D gene. Trimming left V 5 bases short and J 5 bases short, with 13 bases between. The germline CDR1 and CDR2 sequences are MNHEY and SVGAGI. This CDR3 contains 14 residues.

This clone was detected once. The chain couples TRBV4-2 to TRBJ2-1; TRBD2 matches at 11 bases. The ends lost 0 bases at V and 2 bases at J; junction bases unmatched: 3. The CDR3 covers 17 residues. The germline V gene encodes CDR1 LGHNA and CDR2 YNFKEQ. The CDR3 nucleotides read TGTGCCAGCAGCCAAGATCCTAGCGGGGGGACCTACAATGAGCAGTTCTTC. Residues: CASSQDPSGGTYNEQFF.

V usage is TRBV4-3 and J usage is TRBJ2-3, with D unclear. Germline V lookup: CDR1 LGHNA, CDR2 YSLEER. The CDR3 consists of 14 residues. V was shortened by 5 bases and J by 3 bases, with 12 bases between the two germline ends. The CDR3 nucleotides read TGCGCCAGCAGCGTACGGGTTCGTACAGATACGCAGTATTTT. Protein sequence: CASSVRVRTDTQYF.

This clone was seen more than once but under ten times. The chain has TRBV5-4 and TRBJ1-1; D remains unclear. The germline CDR1 and CDR2 sequences are SGHNT and YYREEE (reference sequence). The ends were cut back, 3 bases at V and 11 bases at J, with 17 bases in the middle. The CDR3 is made up of 13 amino acids. CDR3: CASSSDWEVQAFF. CDR3 nucleotide sequence: TGTGCCAGCAGCTCGGACTGGGAGGTACAGGCTTTCTTT.

This clone was seen more than once but under ten times. This chain connects TRBV7-6 to TRBJ1-3; 7 bases are a match to TRBD1. The germline V gene has CDR1 SGHVS and CDR2 FNYEAQ. The CDR3 has 17 amino acids. J gave up 0 bases and V 1 base, and 6 bases lay outside the gene matches. The CDR3 sequence is CASSLGTGGTSGNTIYF. The CDR3, as DNA: TGTGCCAGCAGCTTAGGGACAGGAGGGACCTCTGGAAACACCATATATTTT.

This rearrangement joins TRBV6-7 to TRBJ1-1, with 7 bases that match TRBD1. TRBV6-7 is assigned to the ORF class and has an uncertain function. The CDR3 consists of 17 residues. With V trimmed by 7 bases and J by 0 bases, 14 bases remained unmatched. This chain's CDR3 is CASTPDRPARVNTEAFF. Written as DNA, the CDR3 is TGTGCCAGCACCCCGGACAGGCCGGCGCGGGTGAACACTGAAGCTTTCTTT.

This clone was detected only a few times. DNA for the CDR3: TGTGCCAGCAGTTTTAGCGGAGAAGAGACCCAGTACTTC. This gives the protein CASSFSGEETQYF. The chain uses TRBV7-8 and TRBJ2-5, with D possibly matching TRBD2 (6 bases). The germline gives CDR1 SGHVS, CDR2 FQNEAQ. V was cut by 6 bases and J by 3 bases, with 11 bases left in between. The CDR3 runs 13 residues. The variable domain in full, completed from reference TRBV7-8 and TRBJ2-5, reads GAGVSQSPRYKVAKRGQDVALRCDPISGHVSLFWYQQALGQGPEFLTYFQNEAQLDKSGLPSDRFFAERPEGSVSTLKIQRTQQEDSAVYLCASSFSGEETQYFGPGTRLLVL.

The chain has TRBV5-1 and TRBJ2-5, with 7 bases matching TRBD1. The CDR3 contains 17 residues. The trim removed 0 bases at V and 0 bases at J, leaving 8 bases unmatched. Germline assignment: CDR1 SGHRS and CDR2 YFSETQ. The CDR3 reads CASSLAVNRGNQETQYF. The CDR3 region has the DNA TGCGCCAGCAGCTTGGCGGTCAACAGGGGTAACCAAGAGACCCAGTACTTC.

This clone showed up just a few times. The rearrangement joins TRBV5-4 to TRBJ1-1; D is undetermined. The V and J ends lost 4 bases and 1 base respectively, with 8 bases between them. CDR1 is SGHNT and CDR2 is YYREEE in the germline V gene (reference sequence). CDR3 length: 13 residues. CDR3 DNA sequence: TGTGCCAGCAGCCGTACACGGAACACTGAAGCTTTCTTT. Translated: CASSRTRNTEAFF.

V gene TRBV30 combines with J gene TRBJ2-1; D may be TRBD1 (5 bases). V lost 0 bases to trimming and J lost 3 bases, with 12 bases between them. Germline assignment: CDR1 GTSNPN and CDR2 SVGIG (reference sequence). The CDR3 is 15 residues long. CDR3 sequence: CAWSVMGLGYNEQFF. CDR3 coding DNA: TGTGCCTGGAGTGTAATGGGGCTGGGCTACAATGAGCAGTTCTTC.

The V gene is TRBV7-6, the J gene TRBJ2-3; 7 bases line up with TRBD2. Germline V lookup: CDR1 SGHVS, CDR2 FNYEAQ. V dropped 3 bases and J dropped 2; count of bases not matched to a gene: 8. This CDR3 is 16 amino acids long. The CDR3 DNA sequence: TGTGCCAGCAGCTTGGGGGGGGGACTGATCACAGATACGCAGTATTTT. This sequence encodes CASSLGGGLITDTQYF. The full variable domain, its missing parts supplied by reference TRBV7-6 and TRBJ2-3, is GAGVSQSPRYKVTKRGQDVALRCDPISGHVSLYWYRQALGQGPEFLTYFNYEAQQDKSGLPNDRFSAERPEGSISTLTIQRTEQRDSAMYRCASSLGGGLITDTQYFGPGTRLTVL.